These 16 T cell receptor beta chains were all obtained from the same sample, sequenced in a study of neurological immune-mediated disorders. TCRdb itself ran the 5' RACE reads through MiXCR, one entry per CDR3 protein. The sample holds tens of thousands of distinct CDR3 sequences, approximately 5% seen once. Sequenced sample: PBMCs. The source of these receptors is a woman aged 30 to 39 with multiple sclerosis.

In its sample, this clonotype was seen many times. This chain connects TRBV15 to TRBJ2-6, with D perhaps assigned TRBD1 or TRBD2 (5 bases each). From germline, CDR1 is LNHNV and CDR2 YYDKDF (reference sequence). The CDR3 is made up of 15 amino acids. V gave up 5 bases and J gave up 2 bases, with 10 bases separating them. CDR3 in DNA: TGTGCCACCAGCGGGATGGGGGCTGGGGCCAACGTCCTGACTTTC. Protein sequence: CATSGMGAGANVLTF.

This clonotype was detected many times. This sequence joins TRBV12-3 or TRBV12-4 and TRBJ1-5, with D possibly matching TRBD1 (5 bases). Trimming removed 3 bases from V and 8 bases from J, with 14 bases in between. This CDR3 has 14 amino acids. The CDR3 DNA is TGTGCCAGCAGTTTCGCAGGGAGTACTGAGCCCCAGCATTTT. The encoded protein is CASSFAGSTEPQHF.

This clonotype was seen a handful of times. The chain joins TRBV30 to TRBJ1-5; unclear D gene. Germline V gene lookup returns CDR1 GTSNPN and CDR2 SVGIG (reference sequence). Deletions cut 3 bases from V and 4 bases from J, with 10 bases between. The CDR3 is 13 amino acids. The CDR3 region is CAWSRGQNQPQHF. For the CDR3, the DNA is TGTGCCTGGAGCCGCGGCCAAAATCAGCCCCAGCATTTT.

This clonotype was seen at least ten times. The V gene is TRBV20-1, the J gene TRBJ2-3; D is ambiguous. The CDR3 covers 14 residues. Germline CDR1 is DFQATT and CDR2 is SNEGSKA (reference sequence). V was trimmed by 5 bases and J by 3 bases, leaving 15 bases between them. CDR3 in DNA: TGCAGTGCTCCTCCGGGCTTGACAACAGATACGCAGTATTTT. Translating it yields CSAPPGLTTDTQYF.

The chain employs TRBV7-8 and TRBJ2-7; TRBD1 matches at 8 bases. V lost 7 bases, J lost 2 bases, and 4 bases stayed unmatched. The CDR3 has 13 residues. Germline V lookup: CDR1 SGHVS, CDR2 FQNEAQ. The CDR3 coding sequence is TGTGCCAGCACCCGGGACAGGCCCTACGAGCAGTACTTC. This encodes CASTRDRPYEQYF.

Many counts were recorded for this clonotype. The CDR3 region has the DNA TGTGCCAGCAGCTTCCCCGATCAGCCCCAGCATTTT. Amino acid sequence: CASSFPDQPQHF. The chain recombines TRBV7-8 with TRBJ1-5; D gene uncertain. The CDR3 consists of 12 residues. Germline V gene data show CDR1 as SGHVS and CDR2 as FQNEAQ. Between the trimmed V and J ends, which lost 3 bases and 5 bases, there was a span of 5 bases.

J is TRBJ1-4 and V is TRBV19; a weak D match, TRBD1 (5 bases). CDR1 is LNHDA and CDR2 is SQIVND in the germline V gene (reference sequence). The CDR3 has 15 residues. V gave up 8 bases and J gave up 3 bases, with 16 bases separating them. The CDR3 region is CASRQPVTANEKLFF. CDR3 DNA: TGTGCCAGTCGACAGCCGGTCACGGCTAATGAAAAACTGTTTTTT.

This clonotype has a count of ten or more. The chain has TRBV5-1 and TRBJ2-1; 8 bases match TRBD2. Germline trimming cut 4 bases from V and 8 bases from J; bases unmatched to any gene: 8. Germline assignment: CDR1 SGHRS and CDR2 YFSETQ. The CDR3 runs 14 residues. The CDR3 region has the DNA TGCGCCAGCAGCAGGCGGACTAGCCTCGATGAGCAGTTCTTC. It translates to CASSRRTSLDEQFF.

This clonotype has at least ten counts. The chain carries TRBV5-1 and TRBJ2-2; no clear D gene. The V and J ends lost 1 base and 5 bases respectively, with 3 bases between them. Per germline, CDR1 SGHRS and CDR2 YFSETQ. The CDR3 is 12 amino acids. The CDR3 is CASSLLTGELFF. CDR3 DNA: TGCGCCAGCAGCTTGTTGACCGGGGAGCTGTTTTTT. Complete variable domain (other parts from reference TRBV5-1 and TRBJ2-2): KAGVTQTPRYLIKTRGQQVTLSCSPISGHRSVSWYQQTPGQGLQFLFEYFSETQRNKGNFPGRFSGRQFSNSRSEMNVSTLELGDSALYLCASSLLTGELFFGEGSRLTVL.

This clonotype was seen ten or more times. V and J are TRBV20-1 and TRBJ1-1; TRBD1 matches 7 bases. V shed 0 bases, J shed 4 bases, and the junction held 5 bases outside the gene matches. This CDR3 has 14 residues. Germline V CDR1 and CDR2: DFQATT, SNEGSKA (reference sequence). The CDR3: CSARETGRTTEAFF. The CDR3, as DNA: TGCAGTGCTAGAGAGACAGGGAGGACCACTGAAGCTTTCTTT.

The genes are TRBV10-3 and TRBJ1-3; the D gene is possibly TRBD1 (5 bases). From germline, CDR1 is ENHRY and CDR2 SYGVKD. Trimming shortened V by 2 bases and J by 0 bases, and 8 bases separated the two germline ends. The CDR3 length is 15 residues. CDR3 nucleotide sequence: TGTGCCATCAGTGAGACAGGAGCCTCTGGAAACACCATATATTTT. Protein sequence: CAISETGASGNTIYF.

This clonotype was seen repeatedly, ten times or more. This chain uses TRBV29-1 with TRBJ1-1, with D unresolved. CDR3 length: 14 amino acids. The V gene's germline CDR1 is SQVTM and CDR2 ANQGSEA. V lost 4 bases, J lost 5 bases, and 17 bases lay in between. The CDR3 protein is CSVGRYTVGTEAFF. The CDR3, as DNA: TGCAGCGTTGGAAGGTATACAGTCGGGACTGAAGCTTTCTTT. Drawing the rest from reference TRBV29-1 and TRBJ1-1, the complete variable domain is SAVISQKPSRDICQRGTSLTIQCQVDSQVTMMFWYRQQPGQSLTLIATANQGSEATYESGFVIDKFPISRPNLTFSTLTVSNMSPEDSSIYLCSVGRYTVGTEAFFGQGTRLTVV.

In its sample, this clonotype was seen many times. The chain employs TRBV14 and TRBJ2-5; possibly TRBD1 or TRBD2 for D (6 bases each). V shed 6 bases and J shed 4 bases, with 12 bases lying between them. Per the germline V gene, CDR1 is SGHDN and CDR2 is FVKESK. The CDR3 length is 13 residues. The CDR3 protein is CASREQGGETQYF. DNA of the CDR3: TGTGCCAGCAGGGAACAGGGAGGAGAGACCCAGTACTTC.

This clonotype was detected many times. The V gene is TRBV6-1, the J gene TRBJ2-6; possibly TRBD2 for D (5 bases). The CDR3 spans 16 residues. The V gene lost 11 bases and the J gene lost 0 bases, with 17 bases spanning the gap. Germline loops: CDR1 MNHNS, CDR2 SASEGT. The CDR3 is CASEKGRVSGANVLTF. DNA for the CDR3: TGTGCCTCGGAGAAAGGGCGGGTCTCTGGGGCCAACGTCCTGACTTTC.

This clonotype has at least ten counts. The V gene is TRBV7-2, the J gene TRBJ1-1; no clear D gene. The CDR3 extends over 12 amino acids. Germline CDR1 and CDR2: SGHTA and FQGNSA. Trimming removed 5 bases from V and 4 bases from J, with 8 bases in between. The DNA of the CDR3 is TGTGCCAGCAGCCCTCCGGGCACTGAAGCTTTCTTT. Translating gives CASSPPGTEAFF. Filled out from reference TRBV7-2 and TRBJ1-1, the complete variable domain reads GAGVSQSPSNKVTEKGKDVELRCDPISGHTALYWYRQSLGQGLEFLIYFQGNSAPDKSGLPSDRFSAERTGGSVSTLTIQRTQQEDSAVYLCASSPPGTEAFFGQGTRLTVV.

This clonotype was detected a few times. The chain has TRBV5-1 and TRBJ1-5; D possibly corresponds to TRBD1 (6 bases). Germline V gene lookup returns CDR1 SGHRS and CDR2 YFSETQ. This CDR3 comprises 14 residues. V was trimmed by 4 bases and J by 4 bases, leaving 12 bases between them. CDR3 DNA sequence: TGCGCCAGCAGCCTGGACGGACAGAATCAGCCCCAGCATTTT. As protein: CASSLDGQNQPQHF.